The 27 T cell receptor beta chains listed next were all sequenced from one sample in a study of T cells in Graves' hyperthyroidism and ophthalmopathy. Amplification targeted TCR beta CDR3 regions from RNA transcripts. The primer set for the first-round RT-PCR of the TCR CDR3 was HTBI. One entry per CDR3 protein results from TCRdb running MiXCR on the multiplex PCR reads. Among around 380,000 distinct CDR3 sequences listed, approximately 12% were seen once. The sequenced material came from blood. The receptors shown here come from a man between 25 and 39 years old with Graves' hyperthyroidism that later progressed to Graves' ophthalmopathy.

The sample holds many counts of this clonotype. V usage is TRBV7-9 and J usage is TRBJ1-6; 10 bases align to TRBD1. The CDR3 consists of 16 residues. The V segment lost 5 bases and the J segment 10 bases; nucleotides outside the gene matches: 11. CDR1 and CDR2 (germline): SEHNR, FQNEAQ (reference sequence). CDR3 protein: CASSPGTGVGLSPLHF. DNA for the CDR3: TGTGCCAGCAGCCCGGGGACAGGGGTGGGTTTGTCACCCCTCCACTTT.

There are a few counts of this clonotype. J is TRBJ2-3 and V is TRBV7-9; D possibly matches TRBD1 or TRBD2 (5 bases each). CDR1 and CDR2 from the germline V gene are SEHNR and FQNEAQ (reference sequence). Deletions cut 4 bases from V and 4 bases from J, with 15 bases between. The CDR3 length is 15 residues. In DNA form, the CDR3 reads TGTGCCAGCAGCTCCAATGACGGGGCCCCAGATACGCAGTATTTT. Its protein product is CASSSNDGAPDTQYF.

The chain is built from TRBV20-1 and TRBJ1-2, with a weak D call TRBD1 (6 bases). Trimming took 3 bases from V and 5 from J, leaving 16 bases between them. The CDR3 has 14 amino acids. Looked up from germline, CDR1 is DFQATT and CDR2 is SNEGSKA (reference sequence). The CDR3 DNA reads TGCAGTGCTAGGCCCTTAGGGGGGGATTATGGCTACACCTTC. This sequence encodes CSARPLGGDYGYTF.

This clonotype was observed at least ten times. This chain uses TRBV24-1 with TRBJ2-7; unclear D gene. Looked up from germline, CDR1 is KGHDR and CDR2 is SFDVKD. The V and J ends lost 5 bases and 0 bases respectively, with 7 bases between them. The CDR3 consists of 13 residues. CDR3: CATSVDGSYEQYF. For the CDR3, the DNA is TGTGCCACCAGTGTGGACGGCTCCTACGAGCAGTACTTC.

This clonotype was detected many times. The rearrangement links TRBV6-2 or TRBV6-3 to TRBJ2-7; D not certain. Germline CDR1 and CDR2: MNHEY and SVGEGT. CDR3 size: 12 residues. V was cut by 6 bases and J by 1 base, with 7 bases left in between. The CDR3 region is CASSLTSYEQYF. The CDR3 DNA reads TGTGCCAGCAGCTTAACGTCCTACGAGCAGTACTTC.

This clonotype was seen repeatedly, ten times or more. CDR3 residues: CASSPSPGGTTEAFF. In DNA, the CDR3 is TGTGCCAGCAGCCCAAGCCCAGGGGGGACCACTGAAGCTTTCTTT. This chain uses TRBV11-2 with TRBJ1-1; 7 nucleotides line up with TRBD1. This CDR3 is built from 15 residues. The germline gives CDR1 SGHAT, CDR2 FQNNGV. V lost 5 bases, J lost 4 bases, and 10 bases stayed unmatched. Together with reference TRBV11-2 and TRBJ1-1, the CDR3 gives the full variable domain: EAGVAQSPRYKIIEKRQSVAFWCNPISGHATLYWYQQILGQGPKLLIQFQNNGVVDDSQLPKDRFSAERLKGVDSTLKIQPAKLEDSAVYLCASSPSPGGTTEAFFGQGTRLTVV.

The sample holds a few counts of this clonotype. V and J are TRBV6-1 and TRBJ2-7; the D gene is possibly TRBD1 (6 bases). CDR1 and CDR2 (germline): MNHNS, SASEGT. This CDR3 has 15 amino acids. The V gene lost 6 bases and the J gene lost 3 bases, with 18 bases spanning the gap. CDR3 DNA sequence: TGTGCCAGCAGCCTTACTCAGGGACAAGTCTACGAGCAGTACTTC. The encoded protein is CASSLTQGQVYEQYF.

This clonotype was counted at least ten times. Here the CDR3 reads CASSRERINYGYTF. The CDR3 nucleotides are TGTGCCAGCAGCCGCGAGCGGATTAACTATGGCTACACCTTC. The J gene is TRBJ1-2, the V gene TRBV7-9; the D is unclear. With 5 bases removed from V and 1 base from J, the gap between germline ends came to 11 bases. Germline CDR1 is SEHNR and CDR2 is FQNEAQ (reference sequence). CDR3 length: 14 amino acids. The whole variable domain, filled in from reference TRBV7-9 and TRBJ1-2, reads DTGVSQNPRHKITKRGQNVTFRCDPISEHNRLYWYRQTLGQGPEFLTYFQNEAQLEKSRLLSDRFSAERPKGSFSTLEIQRTEQGDSAMYLCASSRERINYGYTFGSGTRLTVV.

This chain connects TRBV27 to TRBJ2-7, with 7 nucleotides matching TRBD2. The trim removed 4 bases at V and 0 bases at J, leaving 3 bases unmatched. Looked up from germline, CDR1 is MNHEY and CDR2 is SMNVEV (reference sequence). The CDR3 loop spans 14 amino acids. The CDR3 nucleotides are TGTGCCAGCAGTTGGGGGGGAAGCTCCTACGAGCAGTACTTC. Translated: CASSWGGSSYEQYF.

The rearrangement uses TRBV6-1 and TRBJ2-3, with 12 bases that match TRBD1. The CDR3 is made up of 15 amino acids. Trimming at V came to 10 bases and at J to 2 bases, leaving 7 bases not matched to a gene. Germline V CDR1 and CDR2: MNHNS, SASEGT. The CDR3 DNA follows: TGTGCCATAGGGGGGACAGGGGGCGTCACAGATACGCAGTATTTT. Translating gives CAIGGTGGVTDTQYF.

This clonotype was seen repeatedly, ten times or more. V is TRBV7-6 and J is TRBJ1-5; D ambiguous. V was shortened by 1 base and J by 0 bases, with 7 bases between the two germline ends. CDR1 SGHVS and CDR2 FNYEAQ come from the germline V gene. This CDR3 is built from 15 residues. The DNA of the CDR3 is TGTGCCAGCAGCTTAGGAGTTACTAGCAATCAGCCCCAGCATTTT. This encodes CASSLGVTSNQPQHF.

J is TRBJ2-6 and V is TRBV24-1; 7 bases fit TRBD1. V was pared by 2 bases and J by 6 bases, with 3 bases of the junction left unmatched. The CDR3 extends over 15 amino acids. Germline values: CDR1 KGHDR, CDR2 SFDVKD. In nucleotides, the CDR3 is TGTGCCACCAGTGATTCCAGGGGGTCGGCCAACGTCCTGACTTTC. Translated, it gives CATSDSRGSANVLTF.

The chain carries TRBV6-1 and TRBJ2-7; TRBD2 matches at 8 bases. The V segment lost 8 bases and the J segment 3 bases; nucleotides outside the gene matches: 6. The CDR3 is 13 residues long. Germline assignment: CDR1 MNHNS and CDR2 SASEGT. The CDR3 sequence is CASSTREGYEQYF. CDR3 nucleotides: TGTGCCAGCTCGACCCGGGAGGGCTACGAGCAGTACTTC.

This clonotype came up many times. The chain combines TRBV5-1 with TRBJ1-2; D not certain. The CDR3 has 17 residues. Germline loops: CDR1 SGHRS, CDR2 YFSETQ. V gave up 0 bases and J gave up 7 bases, with 22 bases separating them. DNA for the CDR3: TGCGCCAGCAGCTTGGTAATGTTGGATTCCCTCGTGCGTGGCTACACCTTC. It is translated as CASSLVMLDSLVRGYTF.

The chain has TRBV6-2 or TRBV6-3 and TRBJ2-7; D is unresolved. CDR3 length: 18 residues. Between the trimmed V and J ends, which lost 2 bases and 0 bases, there was a span of 20 bases. Germline CDR1 reads MNHEY; CDR2 reads SVGEGT. The CDR3 region is CASSYDPVGGLSSYEQYF. The DNA of the CDR3 is TGTGCCAGCAGTTACGACCCCGTCGGCGGATTAAGCTCCTACGAGCAGTACTTC.

The V and J genes are TRBV18 and TRBJ1-2; possibly TRBD1 for D (5 bases). Trimming stripped 1 base from V and 0 bases from J, with 9 bases between. The CDR3 runs to 15 residues. The germline gives CDR1 KGHSH, CDR2 LQKENI. The CDR3 loop reads CASSPRGGPNYGYTF. DNA for the CDR3: TGTGCCAGCTCACCACGGGGCGGACCTAACTATGGCTACACCTTC.

The chain is built from TRBV4-1 and TRBJ1-1; D remains unclear. The CDR3 consists of 17 residues. Germline V gene data show CDR1 as MGHRA and CDR2 as YSYEKL. The V gene lost 2 bases and the J gene lost 1 base, with 17 bases spanning the gap. The CDR3 DNA is TGCGCCAGCAGCCAACCACGCCCTCCGACCCCGAACACTGAAGCTTTCTTT. This sequence encodes CASSQPRPPTPNTEAFF.

This clonotype turned up a few times. The V call is TRBV25-1, the J call TRBJ2-5; 9 positions agree with TRBD2. In germline, CDR1 is MGHDK, CDR2 SYGVNS. The CDR3 extends over 15 amino acids. V lost 3 bases and J lost 5; bases outside the gene matches: 7. The DNA of the CDR3 is TGTGCCAGCAGTGAGGCGGGGGGGTCAACGGAGACCCAGTACTTC. Its translation is CASSEAGGSTETQYF.

There are many counts of this clonotype. This chain uses TRBV6-5 with TRBJ2-7, with unresolved D. CDR3 length: 14 residues. V was pared by 0 bases and J by 3 bases, with 9 bases between. Germline values: CDR1 MNHEY, CDR2 SVGAGI. The CDR3 region has the DNA TGTGCCAGCAGTTACTCCGGCACCATCTACGAGCAGTACTTC. Protein product: CASSYSGTIYEQYF.

V and J are TRBV6-1 and TRBJ1-1; D unresolved. Germline values: CDR1 MNHNS, CDR2 SASEGT. V lost 7 bases and J lost 2, with 17 bases in between. The CDR3 totals 15 residues. The CDR3 is CASTASGKGNTEAFF. The CDR3 DNA reads TGTGCCAGCACGGCTTCGGGAAAGGGAAACACTGAAGCTTTCTTT.

There are many counts of this clonotype. This chain joins TRBV7-8 and TRBJ1-2; D may be TRBD1 (6 bases). Trimming took 5 bases from V and 5 from J, leaving 18 bases between them. There are 15 residues in the CDR3. CDR1 is SGHVS and CDR2 is FQNEAQ in the germline V gene. The CDR3 DNA is TGTGCCAGCAGCCAAAGGGGGGCCTGGTATTATGGCTACACCTTC. As protein: CASSQRGAWYYGYTF.

This clonotype was seen many times. This chain links TRBV20-1 with TRBJ2-3; 13 positions agree with TRBD2. Germline CDR1 DFQATT, CDR2 SNEGSKA (reference sequence). V lost 5 bases and J lost 4; bases outside the gene matches: 6. The CDR3 has 15 amino acids. CDR3 DNA sequence: TGCAGTGCTCCGCGAACTAGCGGGGGGGCAGATACGCAGTATTTT. Amino acids: CSAPRTSGGADTQYF.

The chain links TRBV3-1 to TRBJ2-7, with TRBD2 identical over 13 bases. Germline lookup yields CDR1 LGHDT and CDR2 YNNKEL (reference sequence). The V gene end was trimmed by 0 bases and the J gene end by 7 bases; junction bases not matched to a gene: 6. The CDR3 is made up of 16 amino acids. CDR3 coding DNA: TGTGCCAGCAGCCAAGATGGCGGACTAGCGGGGGTGGAGCAGTACTTC. Encoded protein: CASSQDGGLAGVEQYF.

This clonotype was picked up many times. This may arise from a read error, as a much more abundant clone is one base away. The chain has TRBV7-2 and TRBJ1-1, with a weak D call TRBD1 (6 bases). The ends were cut back, 5 bases at V and 1 base at J, with 8 bases in the middle. The CDR3 spans 13 residues. Germline CDR1 is SGHTA and CDR2 is FQGNSA. In DNA form, the CDR3 reads TGTGCCAGCAGCGCGGACAGGAACACTGAAGCTTTCTTT. Protein sequence: CASSADRNTEAFF.

The V call is TRBV20-1, the J call TRBJ1-4; no clear D gene. The CDR3 runs 15 residues. Germline CDR1 reads DFQATT; CDR2 reads SNEGSKA (reference sequence). The V end lost 0 bases, the J end lost 0 bases, and 8 bases lay between the germline ends. The CDR3 nucleotides are TGCAGTGCTAGAGATCGGTCAGCAACTAATGAAAAACTGTTTTTT. As protein: CSARDRSATNEKLFF.

This clonotype was seen at least ten times. The chain has TRBV24-1 and TRBJ2-7; perhaps D is TRBD1 or TRBD2 (6 bases each). The CDR3 loop spans 14 amino acids. V gave up 3 bases and J gave up 5 bases, with 13 bases separating them. Germline V gene lookup returns CDR1 KGHDR and CDR2 SFDVKD. DNA for the CDR3: TGTGCCACCAGTGATCCGTCGGGGGCGAACGAGCAGTACTTC. Translating gives CATSDPSGANEQYF.

This clonotype was picked up a small number of times. The CDR3 sequence is CASKLRSGGDDTYEQYF. The DNA of the CDR3 is TGCGCCAGCAAACTGAGGTCAGGGGGCGATGACACCTACGAGCAGTACTTC. This rearrangement joins TRBV5-1 to TRBJ2-7; 8 nucleotides align to TRBD1. From germline, CDR1 is SGHRS and CDR2 YFSETQ. V lost 6 bases and J lost 2; bases outside the gene matches: 16. The CDR3 is 17 amino acids.